This record concerns one TCR beta chain sequence. Its antigen is unknown. Reverse transcription of about 0.45 to 1 ug RNA was performed with random hexamers. The method of amplification for TCR beta CDR3 was immunoSEQ multiplex PCR, covering 54 Vbeta and 13 Jbeta. TCRdb fed the immunoSEQ multiplex PCR reads into MiXCR, producing one record per CDR3 protein. The repertoire holds some 220,000 distinct CDR3 sequences, with approximately 95% as singletons. These data come from a study of CD8 T cells in Susac syndrome. Study outcomes and limitations: The authors acknowledged that the study's TCR sequencing and HLA analysis involved relatively few individuals.

V lost 4 bases and J 4 bases, leaving 17 bases between the germline ends. Germline CDR1 is DFQATT and CDR2 is SNEGSKA (reference sequence). The CDR3 is made up of 16 amino acids. The V gene is TRBV20-1, the J gene TRBJ1-6, with a tentative D call TRBD1 (6 bases). The sequence was obtained from a human donor with multiple sclerosis. The sample comprised CD4+ T cells from PBMCs. The CDR3 here is CSATPAGQQYNSPLHF. The CDR3 nucleotides read TGCAGTGCTACCCCGGCCGGACAGCAGTATAATTCACCCCTCCACTTT.